This T cell receptor (beta chain) comes out of a study of blood T cells in healthy people across ages. The CDR3 covers 14 residues. Germline V gene lookup returns CDR1 ENHRY and CDR2 SYGVKD. V lost 5 bases and J 2 bases, leaving 12 bases between the germline ends. Then a second PCR, running roughly 6 to 12 cycles, was carried out with a sample-barcoded 5' primer and a J-beta primer mix. Every cDNA molecule carried a tag from a template-switch adaptor bearing 12 random nucleotides. TCRdb independently ran MiXCR on the 5' RACE reads; one entry per CDR3 protein. The table lists around 1.5 million distinct CDR3 sequences, around 42% of them singletons.

This TCR derives from a young woman in good health. The sample was blood. The chain links TRBV10-3 to TRBJ1-2; D remains unclear. The CDR3 region is CAISSHGENYGYTF. The DNA of the CDR3 is TGTGCCATCAGTTCCCACGGGGAAAACTATGGCTACACCTTC.